These 21 T cell receptor beta chains share one sample of origin, sequenced in a study of human T cells and chemical hapten exposure. TCRdb used MiXCR to reprocess the RACE reads, holding one entry per CDR3 protein. The sample lists roughly 75,000 distinct CDR3 sequences, 8.6% occurring once. As for time point: healthy volunteer bleed at 6 weeks. Unfractionated whole blood yielded total RNA. Material for sequencing was whole blood. All receptors come from a female donor in good health. Some clones in this sample may be carry-over from other donors' samples.

This clonotype was found a few times. This sequence joins TRBV30 and TRBJ2-6, with D unresolved. CDR1 and CDR2 (germline): GTSNPN, SVGIG (reference sequence). Deletions cut 4 bases from V and 1 base from J, with 5 bases between. The length of the CDR3 is 13 residues. The CDR3 is CAWTPSGANVLTF. CDR3 bases: TGTGCCTGGACTCCTTCTGGGGCCAACGTCCTGACTTTC.

This clonotype appeared many times. V is TRBV29-1 and J is TRBJ2-2, with 7 bases that match TRBD1. Germline V gives CDR1 SQVTM, CDR2 ANQGSEA. V shed 6 bases, J shed 0 bases, and the junction held 4 bases outside the gene matches. The CDR3 loop spans 14 amino acids. The chain's CDR3 is CSVSGQSNTGELFF. As DNA, the CDR3 is TGCAGCGTGTCGGGACAGTCGAACACCGGGGAGCTGTTTTTT.

J is TRBJ2-7 and V is TRBV5-6; D possibly matches TRBD1 or TRBD2 (5 bases each). Trimming pared 3 bases from V and 1 base from J, leaving 20 bases between. CDR1 SGHDT and CDR2 YYEEEE come from the germline V gene. There are 17 residues in the CDR3. This CDR3 is CASSYDGALGISYEQYF. The CDR3 nucleotides read TGTGCCAGCAGCTATGACGGGGCGCTAGGGATTTCCTACGAGCAGTACTTC.

This clonotype was observed a few times. The CDR3 loop is CASSQDIRSSTDTQYF. CDR3 nucleotide sequence: TGTGCCAGCAGCCAAGATATCAGAAGTAGCACAGATACGCAGTATTTT. The J gene is TRBJ2-3, the V gene TRBV3-1; D not certain. The V gene lost 0 bases and the J gene lost 0 bases, with 10 bases spanning the gap. Germline assignment: CDR1 LGHDT and CDR2 YNNKEL (reference sequence). The CDR3 loop spans 16 amino acids.

The chain links TRBV11-2 to TRBJ1-3, with no clear D. Trimming took 4 bases from V and 4 from J, leaving 5 bases between them. Germline CDR1 reads SGHAT; CDR2 reads FQNNGV. This CDR3 region has 12 residues. CDR3: CASSSQGNTIYF. DNA of the CDR3: TGTGCCAGCAGCTCACAGGGAAACACCATATATTTT.

This clonotype has a count of ten or more. This sequence joins TRBV15 and TRBJ2-7, with 8 bases that match TRBD1. The CDR3 loop spans 16 amino acids. Germline CDR1 LNHNV, CDR2 YYDKDF (reference sequence). Germline trimming cut 2 bases from V and 2 bases from J; bases unmatched to any gene: 8. The CDR3 bases are TGTGCCACCAGCAGATCACCCCGGACAGGGACCTACGAGCAGTACTTC. Protein sequence: CATSRSPRTGTYEQYF.

This clonotype was counted ten times or more. The chain links TRBV18 to TRBJ2-6; D may match TRBD1 or TRBD2 (5 bases each). Trimming stripped 3 bases from V and 4 bases from J, with 16 bases between. This CDR3 contains 17 residues. The germline V gene has CDR1 KGHSH and CDR2 LQKENI. CDR3 coding DNA: TGTGCCAGCTCACCGGGGGACCGAACGTACGGGGCCAACGTCCTGACTTTC. Residues: CASSPGDRTYGANVLTF. Together with reference TRBV18 and TRBJ2-6, the CDR3 gives the full variable domain: NAGVMQNPRHLVRRRGQEARLRCSPMKGHSHVYWYRQLPEEGLKFMVYLQKENIIDESGMPKERFSAEFPKEGPSILRIQQVVRGDSAAYFCASSPGDRTYGANVLTFGAGSRLTVL.

The chain is built from TRBV12-3 or TRBV12-4 and TRBJ2-3; D unresolved. The CDR3 totals 13 residues. With 3 bases removed from V and 0 bases from J, the gap between germline ends came to 4 bases. The CDR3 here is CASSFLSTDTQYF. The CDR3 nucleotides read TGTGCCAGCAGTTTTCTTAGCACAGATACGCAGTATTTT.

This clonotype has a count of ten or more. J is TRBJ1-1 and V is TRBV9; 7 bases map to TRBD1. The CDR3 contains 15 residues. Germline lookup yields CDR1 SGDLS and CDR2 YYNGEE. The junction had 4 bases not matched to a gene; V was cut back by 2 bases and J by 0 bases. The CDR3 spells CASSVFTGVNTEAFF. The CDR3 nucleotides read TGTGCCAGCAGCGTGTTCACAGGGGTGAACACTGAAGCTTTCTTT.

The chain joins TRBV3-1 to TRBJ1-1, with 7 bases identical to TRBD1. The CDR3 is 15 residues long. The trim removed 2 bases at V and 1 base at J, leaving 4 bases unmatched. Germline V gene lookup returns CDR1 LGHDT and CDR2 YNNKEL (reference sequence). The CDR3 DNA reads TGTGCCAGCAGCCAATGGGACAGCCCGAACACTGAAGCTTTCTTT. Its protein is CASSQWDSPNTEAFF.

The rearrangement joins TRBV5-5 to TRBJ2-5; 8 bases are shared with TRBD2. This CDR3 has 14 residues. Per germline, CDR1 SGHKS and CDR2 YYEKEE (reference sequence). V dropped 2 bases and J dropped 0; count of bases not matched to a gene: 0. CDR3 region: CASSLAGDQETQYF. CDR3 DNA sequence: TGTGCCAGCAGCTTAGCGGGGGACCAAGAGACCCAGTACTTC. Using reference TRBV5-5 and TRBJ2-5 for the parts outside the CDR3, the full variable domain is DAGVTQSPTHLIKTRGQQVTLRCSPISGHKSVSWYQQVLGQGPQFIFQYYEKEERGRGNFPDRFSARQFPNYSSELNVNALLLGDSALYLCASSLAGDQETQYFGPGTRLLVL.

This clonotype was counted ten times or more. This chain links TRBV2 with TRBJ1-4; no clear D gene. Between the trimmed V and J ends, which lost 6 bases and 4 bases, there was a span of 6 bases. The CDR3 runs to 12 residues. CDR1 and CDR2 from the germline V gene are SNHLY and FYNNEI. CDR3: CASREHNEKLFF. CDR3 DNA sequence: TGTGCCAGCAGGGAGCATAATGAAAAACTGTTTTTT.

This clonotype has ten or more counts. The gene calls are TRBV7-9 and TRBJ1-1; TRBD1 matches at 8 bases. Germline trimming cut 4 bases from V and 8 bases from J; bases unmatched to any gene: 12. This CDR3 has 15 residues. Germline lookup yields CDR1 SEHNR and CDR2 FQNEAQ (reference sequence). The CDR3 coding sequence is TGTGCCAGCAGCTCGGTACTGAGGACAGGGAGGGAAGCTTTCTTT. Residues: CASSSVLRTGREAFF.

Many counts were recorded for this clonotype. The chain uses TRBV7-8 and TRBJ1-1, with D unclear. CDR3 length equals 15 residues. Trimming removed 5 bases at V and 3 bases at J, with 16 bases between. Germline lookup yields CDR1 SGHVS and CDR2 FQNEAQ. The CDR3 reads CASSIGRRRYTEAFF. In DNA form, the CDR3 reads TGTGCCAGCAGCATAGGACGGAGGAGGTACACTGAAGCTTTCTTT.

The DNA of the CDR3 is TGTGCCAGCCGCGAGACACGGAACACTGAAGCTTTCTTT. The encoded protein is CASRETRNTEAFF. The V gene is TRBV2, the J gene TRBJ1-1; no clear D gene. Per the germline V gene, CDR1 is SNHLY and CDR2 is FYNNEI. The V gene lost 8 bases and the J gene lost 1 base, with 11 bases spanning the gap. The CDR3 totals 13 residues.

There are many counts of this clonotype. The DNA of the CDR3 is TGTGCCAGCAGTTTGAGGTGGGGCGATCAGCCCCAGCATTTT. Amino acids: CASSLRWGDQPQHF. This rearrangement joins TRBV27 to TRBJ1-5; the D gene is possibly TRBD1 (5 bases). Trimming left V 3 bases short and J 5 bases short, with 11 bases between. Germline lookup yields CDR1 MNHEY and CDR2 SMNVEV (reference sequence). The CDR3 is 14 residues long.

In its sample, this clonotype was seen a few times. This chain uses TRBV3-1 with TRBJ2-2; D is uncertain. The CDR3 has 12 residues. Germline V gene lookup returns CDR1 LGHDT and CDR2 YNNKEL (reference sequence). With 6 bases removed from V and 5 bases from J, the gap between germline ends came to 7 bases. CDR3: CASSYDTGELFF. The DNA for the CDR3 is TGTGCCAGCAGTTACGATACCGGGGAGCTGTTTTTT. Full variable domain (missing parts from reference TRBV3-1 and TRBJ2-2): DTAVSQTPKYLVTQMGNDKSIKCEQNLGHDTMYWYKQDSKKFLKIMFSYNNKELIINETVPNRFSPKSPDKAHLNLHINSLELGDSAVYFCASSYDTGELFFGEGSRLTVL.

Many counts were recorded for this clonotype. The gene calls are TRBV21-1 and TRBJ2-7; the table's D call, TRBD2, has no DNA check behind it. TRBV21-1 is reported as a pseudogene. The CDR3 is 15 amino acids. Written as DNA, the CDR3 is TGTGCCAGCAGCAAGACGGAGGGGTGCGGGCACGAGCAGTACTTC. This gives the protein CASSKTEGCGHEQYF.

V and J are TRBV14 and TRBJ2-3, with 7 nucleotides matching TRBD1. This CDR3 has 16 residues. J lost 1 base, V lost 4 bases, and 8 bases had no gene match. From germline, CDR1 is SGHDN and CDR2 FVKESK. CDR3 residues: CASSRTDRRRTDTQYF. The CDR3 DNA reads as TGTGCCAGCAGCCGGACGGACAGGAGACGCACAGATACGCAGTATTTT.

This clonotype showed up many times. The chain links TRBV7-3 to TRBJ2-2, with 9 bases aligning to TRBD1. CDR3 size: 18 residues. From germline, CDR1 is SGHTA and CDR2 FQGTGA. V dropped 5 bases and J dropped 2; count of bases not matched to a gene: 12. CDR3 bases: TGTGCCAGCAGCCCAAGGGCACAGGGGGCTTCAAACACCGGGGAGCTGTTTTTT. It yields the protein CASSPRAQGASNTGELFF.

Only a few counts were recorded for this clonotype. J is TRBJ1-2 and V is TRBV18, with D tentatively TRBD1 (5 bases). V was clipped by 1 base and J by 0 bases, with 9 bases between them. The germline V gene has CDR1 KGHSH and CDR2 LQKENI. The length of the CDR3 is 15 residues. The CDR3 sequence is CASSPQGSTNYGYTF. The DNA for the CDR3 is TGTGCCAGCTCACCACAGGGGTCCACTAACTATGGCTACACCTTC.